This T cell receptor (beta chain) was captured in a study of T cells in women clearing cervical HPV infection (dated by TCRdb to the late 2010s). The study in broad terms: The cases were 25 to 30 women with histologically confirmed HPV16-related CIN3 or worse, and 2 of those women had invasive cancers. The 20 to 30 controls were women who cleared a single incident HPV16 infection within 12 months without developing precancer or cancer. Case blood was taken at the visit when the lesion was first identified, whereas control blood was taken when infection was no longer detected. Among cases, blood sampling came a median of approximately 150 days after lesion detection, with an interquartile range of roughly 80 to 220 days. Since HLA typing was available for only a few women, HLA type could not be ruled out as a confounder. This exploratory proof-of-principle case-control study, nested within the Guanacaste HPV Natural History Study in Costa Rica, compared TCR repertoires among women with different cervical HPV16 outcomes. Cases were matched to controls by age within five years and by the year the sample was collected. Cases had a median age of approximately 34 years and controls had a median age of around 40, with no significant differences in baseline characteristics. In the parent cohort, roughly 10,000 women aged 18 or older were enrolled in Guanacaste, Costa Rica, during about 1993 to 1994 and were followed for seven years. As quality controls, five blinded duplicates were added to each group, bringing the total to approximately 60 samples made up of some 50 participants and some 10 replicates.

TCR beta CDR3 regions were amplified by multiplex PCR from an average of about 1,100 ng genomic DNA per sample using the immunoSEQ assay. The assay corrected primer bias using a complete synthetic TCR repertoire to establish an amplification baseline. Amplicons were sequenced on the Illumina platform. The published analysis was carried out like this. Sequence errors were corrected by clustering with frequency ratios and a modified nearest-neighbor algorithm, and the sequences were then analyzed in the immunoSEQ Analyzer using IMGT gene definitions. TCR richness and evenness were averaged over 20 rarefaction repeats at each rarefaction depth, excluding samples with fewer sequences than the depth. Relative abundances of V, D and J genes were compared between groups using Wilcoxon rank sum tests, with FDR correction applied. For the blinded duplicates, the intraclass correlation was 90% to 97% for TCR richness and averaged 76.4% across about 66 gene segments. TCRdb holds this immuneACCESS table with in-frame rearrangements only. Some clones are missing; in checked studies, unresolved V genes explain under half, and the rest has no known cause. That table supplies the V and J calls and clone size; D and trimming were determined from the DNA. The sample table records about 23,000 clones. Roughly 2.6% of the sample belongs to the ten largest clones.

Here is what the overall study found, with its caveats: Cases had lower TRBV6-7 relative abundance than controls (roughly 0.12% versus 0.17%; Bonferroni P = 0.0008). By combining richness with V gene abundances, random forest classifiers separated cases from controls with an estimated AUC of around 0.8. CIN3+ cases had significantly higher TCR repertoire richness than controls across sequencing depths, but evenness did not differ between the groups. Because the number of T cells per sample was unknown, the richness differences could reflect varying T-cell content rather than repertoire biology. The cross-sectional design could not show whether the associations came before the infection or were a result of it, and neither effector/memory subsets nor HPV-specific T cells were isolated.

For CDR1 and CDR2, the germline V gene (reference sequence) lists DFQATT and SNEGSKA. At the junction V is shortened by 3 bases and J by 1 base, with 7 bases in between. The CDR3, from cysteine to phenylalanine, totals 12 residues. Only the CDR3 bases that were read are kept: 27 of them, in frame from base 1. Every participant had a single incident cervical HPV16 infection, and prevalent HPV16 infections were excluded. Cervical HPV DNA was detected with MY09/MY11 PCR, and genotyping was done with dot-blot hybridization. Approximately 15 mL of heparinized blood were centrifuged, and the buffy coat was aliquoted, frozen at -30°C, then stored at -80°C. Genomic DNA was extracted from buffy coat specimens using QIAGEN kits. For this clone: Its recognized antigen is unknown. The read ends 3 residues early relative to the CDR3; the germline J gene fills the gap.

The chain was built from TRBV20-1 and TRBJ2-7; the D region possibly corresponds to TRBD2 (6 bases align). The clonotype comes from a woman between 18 and 69 years old with a cervical HPV16 infection that either progressed to CIN3+ or cleared (not recorded which). Material for sequencing was blood buffy coat. CDR3 DNA (partial): TGCAGTGCTAGGGGGGGTTCCTACGAG. Its protein product is CSARGGSYE. The CDR3 reads in full as CSARGGSYEQYF.